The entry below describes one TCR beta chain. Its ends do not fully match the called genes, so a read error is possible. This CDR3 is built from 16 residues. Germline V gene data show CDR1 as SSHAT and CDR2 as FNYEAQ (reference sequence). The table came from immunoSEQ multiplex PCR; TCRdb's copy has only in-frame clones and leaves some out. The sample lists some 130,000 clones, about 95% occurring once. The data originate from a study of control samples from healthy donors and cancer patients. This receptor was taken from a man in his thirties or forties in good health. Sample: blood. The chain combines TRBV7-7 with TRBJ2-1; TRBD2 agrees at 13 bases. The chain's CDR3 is CASSLGGTSGENEQFF. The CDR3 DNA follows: TGTGCTAGCAGCTTAGGGGGGACTAGCGGGGAAAATGAGCAGTTCTTC.